This paragraph covers one TCR beta chain sequence. What it binds is not known. The sample comes from a study of response to subunit inactivated influenza vaccine. Points from the study as a whole: Each seasonal influenza vaccination recruits few new T cells, the authors suggested.

The germline V gene encodes CDR1 SNHLY and CDR2 FYNNEI. The ends were cut back, 8 bases at V and 7 bases at J, with 10 bases in the middle. The CDR3 runs 11 residues. MiXCR, run by TCRdb on the RT-PCR reads, gives a single entry per CDR3 protein. Among around 790,000 distinct CDR3 sequences listed, 20% to 25% were seen once. Here the sequenced sample was PBMCs from blood, taken less than 6 days after vaccination. The chain employs TRBV2 and TRBJ2-3; D is unresolved. The clonotype comes from a man in his forties or fifties who received an inactivated influenza vaccine. The CDR3 sequence: CASSAGYTQYF. CDR3 in DNA: TGTGCCAGCTCCGCCGGGTATACGCAGTATTTT. The full variable domain, in which reference TRBV2 and TRBJ2-3 provide the parts outside the CDR3, is EPEVTQTPSHQVTQMGQEVILRCVPISNHLYFYWYRQILGQKVEFLVSFYNNEISEKSEIFDDQFSVERPDGSNFTLKIRSTKLEDSAMYFCASSAGYTQYFGPGTRLTVL.